Listed below are T cell receptor beta chains from one sample, sequenced in a study of cytomegalovirus exposure and HLA in healthy donors. The protocol was immunoSEQ multiplex PCR, while the TCRdb copy is restricted to in-frame clones and leaves out a portion. This table has approximately 220,000 clones, over 80% appearing once. Sequenced material: PBMCs. The receptors come from a boy between 2 and 15 years old in good health and CMV-seronegative. The CDR3 runs from the conserved cysteine through the conserved F or W. D genes are given only for firm matches. Clone size is given for some rows only: seen once, a few or many times, or a class if the clone is expanded.

TRBD2	TRBV11-2	-	TRBJ2-7	TGTGCCAGCAGCTTAGGGCTAGCGGGAGACCCCTACGAGCAGTACTTC	CASSLGLAGDPYEQYF
TRBD1	TRBV7-9	-	TRBJ2-7	TGTGCCAGCAGCTACGGGACAGGGAAGGTCGAGCAGTACTTC	CASSYGTGKVEQYF
-	TRBV6-5	once	TRBJ2-7	TGTGCCAGCAGTCCGCGGACAGCTTCCTACGAGCAGTACTTC	CASSPRTASYEQYF
TRBD1	TRBV18	-	TRBJ1-3	TGTGCCAGCTCACCAGTCGACAGGGGTTATGGAAACACCATATATTTT	CASSPVDRGYGNTIYF
TRBD2	TRBV29-1	-	TRBJ2-2	TGCAGCGTTGAATTTGGCGGGAGAGTCACCGGGGAGCTGTTTTTT	CSVEFGGRVTGELFF
TRBD1	TRBV30	-	TRBJ1-3	TGTGCCTGGCAACAGGGGCAGAGTGGAAACACCATATATTTT	CAWQQGQSGNTIYF
-	TRBV5-1	-	TRBJ2-7	TGCGCCAGCAGCTTGGAAGGAGCTAGTGAGTACTTC	CASSLEGASEYF
TRBD1	TRBV27	-	TRBJ2-7	TGTGCCAGCAGTCCCCGACAGGGGGCCTACGAGCAGTACTTC	CASSPRQGAYEQYF
-	TRBV14	-	TRBJ1-2	TGTGCCAGCAGCCAAGACAGGGGTGAGGCGTATGGCTACACCTTC	CASSQDRGEAYGYTF
TRBD1	TRBV9	-	TRBJ1-2	TGTGCCAGCAGCGGAGGACAGGGGGCAGGGAAAGCCTTC	CASSGGQGAGKAF